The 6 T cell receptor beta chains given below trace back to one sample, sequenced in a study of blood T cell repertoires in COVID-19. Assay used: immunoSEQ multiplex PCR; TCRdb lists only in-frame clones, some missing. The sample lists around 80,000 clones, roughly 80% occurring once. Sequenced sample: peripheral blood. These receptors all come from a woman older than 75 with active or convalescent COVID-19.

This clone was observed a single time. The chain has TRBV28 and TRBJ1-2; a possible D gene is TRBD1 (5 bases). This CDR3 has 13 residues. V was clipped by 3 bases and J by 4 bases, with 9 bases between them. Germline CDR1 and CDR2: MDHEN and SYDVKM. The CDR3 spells CASSFGGIYGYTF. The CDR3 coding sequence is TGTGCCAGCAGTTTCGGGGGGATCTATGGCTACACCTTC.

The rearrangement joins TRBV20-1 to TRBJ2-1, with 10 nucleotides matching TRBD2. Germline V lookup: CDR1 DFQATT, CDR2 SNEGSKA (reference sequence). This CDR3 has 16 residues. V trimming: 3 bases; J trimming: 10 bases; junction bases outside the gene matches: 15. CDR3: CSASPGTSEKRREQFF. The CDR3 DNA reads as TGCAGTGCTAGTCCCGGGACTAGCGAGAAACGGAGGGAGCAGTTCTTC.

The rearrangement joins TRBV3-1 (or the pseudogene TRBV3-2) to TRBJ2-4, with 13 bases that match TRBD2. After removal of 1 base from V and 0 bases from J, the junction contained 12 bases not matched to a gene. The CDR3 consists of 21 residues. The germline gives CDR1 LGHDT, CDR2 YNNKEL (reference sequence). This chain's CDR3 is CASSQAPYGLAGAIAKNIQYF. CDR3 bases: TGTGCCAGCAGCCAAGCCCCTTACGGACTAGCGGGAGCGATAGCCAAAAACATTCAGTACTTC.

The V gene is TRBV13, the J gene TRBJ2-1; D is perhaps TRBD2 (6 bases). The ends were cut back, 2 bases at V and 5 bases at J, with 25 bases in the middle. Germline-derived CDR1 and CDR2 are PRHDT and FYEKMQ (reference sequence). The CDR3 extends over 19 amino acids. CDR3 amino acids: CASSLFERMGSGGDNEQFF. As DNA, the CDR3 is TGTGCCAGCAGCTTATTCGAGAGAATGGGCAGCGGCGGGGACAATGAGCAGTTCTTC.

DNA of the CDR3: TGCGCCAGCAGCCGACGGGACTTTTGGAGCTCCTACAATGAGCAGTTCTTC. Its translation is CASSRRDFWSSYNEQFF. The chain is built from TRBV4-1 and TRBJ2-1, with a possible D match to TRBD2 (6 bases). Germline V gene lookup returns CDR1 MGHRA and CDR2 YSYEKL. The CDR3 contains 17 residues. V lost 4 bases, J lost 0 bases, and 16 bases lay in between.

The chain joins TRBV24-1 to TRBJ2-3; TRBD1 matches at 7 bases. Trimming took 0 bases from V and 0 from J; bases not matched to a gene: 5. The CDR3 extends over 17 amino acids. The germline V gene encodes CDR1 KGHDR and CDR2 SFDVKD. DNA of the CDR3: TGTGCCACCAGTGATTTGCCATCGACAGGGAGCACAGATACGCAGTATTTT. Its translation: CATSDLPSTGSTDTQYF.